This T cell receptor (beta chain) was identified during a study of blood T cell repertoires in COVID-19 (TCRdb year 2020). For the wider study: The collaborator samples originated in the United States, Italy and Spain and spanned the acute and convalescent phases of COVID-19. Where available, HLA class I and class II types were obtained from metadata supplied by the sample provider rather than from assay-based typing. The material from the prospective study consisted of cDNA or gDNA derived from T cells, B-cell-depleted T cells, or PBMCs. The dataset comprised deeply sampled blood TCRbeta repertoires from subjects exposed to, actively infected with, or recovered from COVID-19. Samples were obtained from the ongoing ImmuneRACE study (first 160 participants) and from about 1,300 subjects provided by 6 global collaborators. The sample metadata nearly always contained a de-identified subject ID, COVID-19 status, age in years and sex. The repertoires were released in a freely available public database meant as a resource for research on the immune response to SARS-CoV-2.

TCRbeta CDR3 regions were amplified from genomic DNA using the immunoSEQ Assay, a bias-controlled multiplex PCR. On the study's bioinformatics: The number of nucleated cells in each sample was estimated by amplification of reference gene primers within the assay. Sequence reads were collapsed and filtered to measure the absolute abundance of every unique TCRbeta CDR3 rearrangement. For each sample, productive Simpson clonality was calculated by taking the square root of Simpson's diversity index across productive rearrangements. TCRdb mirrors the immuneACCESS table, restricted to in-frame sequences. Some clones are absent from its copies; in checked studies, under half trace to an unresolved V gene, and the reason for the others is unknown. That table is the source of V, J and clone size, and D and trimming were worked out from the DNA. Within this sample are roughly 250,000 clones, with around 90% of them counted one time only. Jointly, the top ten make up approximately 7.6% of the sample.

The CDR3 runs 15 amino acids, cysteine and phenylalanine included. Solely the CDR3 DNA is kept, with 45 bases framed from the first base. Via the germline V gene (reference sequence), CDR1 is MNHNY and CDR2 SVGAGI. From V the trimming removes 2 bases and from J it removes 1 base, while the gene matches leave 2 bases of the junction unaccounted for. Concerning this clone: Its antigen has not been determined. There are no base qualities to consult, and no much larger clone falls within one base.

Another Seattle source contributed samples from volunteer blood donors who had recovered from COVID-19. Whole blood was collected in K2EDTA tubes by collaborating institutions according to the institutions' own protocols. For TCRbeta analysis, collaborators shipped samples in one of three forms: frozen whole blood, isolated PBMCs, or DNA extracted from either of those sample types. Points the paper makes about the study in general: Clinical and demographic metadata were provided uncurated, with the amount varying by source and participant.

The rearranged segments are TRBV6-6 and TRBJ2-3, and TRBD1 aligns with 8 junction nucleotides. Sample: peripheral blood. This receptor was taken from a man in his sixties who had recovered from COVID-19. DNA sequence: TGTGCCAGCAGTTACGGACAGGGAGGCACAGATACGCAGTATTTT. It translates as CASSYGQGGTDTQYF.